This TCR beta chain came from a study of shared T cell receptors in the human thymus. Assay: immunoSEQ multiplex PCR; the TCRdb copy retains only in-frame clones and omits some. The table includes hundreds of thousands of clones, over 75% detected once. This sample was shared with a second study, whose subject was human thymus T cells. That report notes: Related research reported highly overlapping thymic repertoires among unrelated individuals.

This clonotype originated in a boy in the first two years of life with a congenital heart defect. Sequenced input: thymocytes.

As DNA, the CDR3 is TGTGCCAGCAGCTCCGGGGGGGGACTAGCGGAAGAGACCCAGTACTTC. This translates into CASSSGGGLAEETQYF. The V gene is TRBV5-4, the J gene TRBJ2-5; 11 bases fit TRBD2. The CDR3 covers 16 residues. Germline V lookup: CDR1 SGHNT, CDR2 YYREEE (reference sequence). Trimming cost V 3 bases and J 3 bases; bases outside gene matches: 7.